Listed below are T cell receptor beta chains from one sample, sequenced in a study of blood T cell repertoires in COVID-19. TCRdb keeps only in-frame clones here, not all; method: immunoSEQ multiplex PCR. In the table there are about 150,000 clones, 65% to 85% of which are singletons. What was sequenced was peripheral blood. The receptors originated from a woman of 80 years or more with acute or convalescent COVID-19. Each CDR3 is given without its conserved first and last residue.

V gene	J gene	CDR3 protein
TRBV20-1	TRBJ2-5	RAWETQY
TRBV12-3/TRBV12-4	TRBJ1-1	ASSLAGGEAF
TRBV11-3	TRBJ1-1	ASSPSGANTEAF
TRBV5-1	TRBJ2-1	ASSSRLADEQF
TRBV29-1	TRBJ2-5	SVLLAGAPQETQY
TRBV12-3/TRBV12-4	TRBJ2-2	ASRPQGTGELF
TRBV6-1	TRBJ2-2	ASSESVGELF
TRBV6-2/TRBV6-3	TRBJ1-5	ASSYGGQVYSNQPQH
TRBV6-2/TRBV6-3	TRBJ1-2	ASSQPPDSSYGYT
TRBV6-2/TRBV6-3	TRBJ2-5	ASSSAGGPRETQY
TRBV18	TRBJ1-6	ASSPTGIYNSPLH
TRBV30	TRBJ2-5	APLRCLSQETQY
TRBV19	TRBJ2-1	ASSIWGVNEQF
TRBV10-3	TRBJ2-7	AISEGGRKYEQY
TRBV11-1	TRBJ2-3	ASTEGQVSTDTQY
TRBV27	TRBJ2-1	ASSPPRRDRRNNEQF
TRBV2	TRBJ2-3	ASSEVGGGRADTQY
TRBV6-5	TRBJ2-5	ASRTPGGQETQY
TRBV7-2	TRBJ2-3	ASSFVRAPTDTQY
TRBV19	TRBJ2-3	ASSKDRGPLTDTQY
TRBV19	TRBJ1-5	ASSIHPKNGQGRGNQPQH
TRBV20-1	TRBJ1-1	SASDDRGLRRAEAF
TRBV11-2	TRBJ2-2	ASSWSDSGTGELF
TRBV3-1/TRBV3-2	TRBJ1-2	ASSPFPTGYGYT
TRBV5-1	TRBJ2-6	ASSSIRTGDSGANVLT
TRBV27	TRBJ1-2	ASSSAGQGNSDGYT
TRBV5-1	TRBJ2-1	ASSPRGSSYNEQF
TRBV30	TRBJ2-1	AWGGRRDRLLNEQF